The 24 T cell receptor beta chains below all came from one sample that was sequenced in a study of cytomegalovirus exposure and HLA in healthy donors. With 60 Vbeta and 13 Jbeta primers, the PCR was carried out. The table came from immunoSEQ multiplex PCR; TCRdb's copy has only in-frame clones and leaves some out. This sample has 210,000 or so clones; more than 75% occur once, and the top ten carry over 1%. Material for sequencing was PBMCs. The receptors derive from a human donor in good health.

The chain combines TRBV14 with TRBJ2-1, with D possibly TRBD1 on 5 matching bases. V lost 0 bases, J lost 6 bases, and 9 bases lay in between. Germline V gives CDR1 SGHDN, CDR2 FVKESK. The CDR3 extends over 14 amino acids. CDR3 in amino acids: CASSQEAGRNEQFF. The DNA for the CDR3 is TGTGCCAGCAGCCAAGAGGCAGGGCGCAATGAGCAGTTCTTC.

Of note for this clone: At the DNA level, this CDR3 is encoded by other sequences in the same sample as well. The CDR3 is CASSLWGGEQYF. DNA for the CDR3: TGTGCCAGCAGTTTATGGGGAGGGGAGCAGTACTTC. The chain links TRBV28 to TRBJ2-7, with 7 bases aligning to TRBD2. This CDR3 region has 12 residues. The germline V gene has CDR1 MDHEN and CDR2 SYDVKM. V lost 0 bases and J lost 7; bases outside the gene matches: 0.

V and J are TRBV7-3 and TRBJ1-1; no clear D. Germline CDR1 SGHTA, CDR2 FQGTGA. The CDR3 sequence is 12 residues long. With 5 bases removed from V and 11 bases from J, the gap between germline ends came to 15 bases. This chain's CDR3 is CASSPDGGLAFF. The CDR3 bases are TGTGCCAGCAGCCCAGATGGAGGGTTGGCTTTCTTT.

This rearrangement joins TRBV30 to TRBJ2-5, with a weak D call TRBD1 (6 bases). V shed 0 bases and J shed 5 bases, with 13 bases lying between them. This CDR3 spans 14 amino acids. Germline assignment: CDR1 GTSNPN and CDR2 SVGIG (reference sequence). CDR3 in DNA: TGTGCCTGGAGTGTGGGCAGGGGCCCGGAGACCCAGTACTTC. This translates into CAWSVGRGPETQYF. Variable domain in full (rest from reference TRBV30 and TRBJ2-5): SQTIHQWPATLVQPVGSPLSLECTVEGTSNPNLYWYRQAAGRGLQLLFYSVGIGQISSEVPQNLSASRPQDRQFILSSKKLLLSDSGFYLCAWSVGRGPETQYFGPGTRLLVL.

This clone occurred a few times. This chain joins TRBV2 and TRBJ2-3, with 7 positions matching TRBD1. The V segment lost 7 bases and the J segment 0 bases; nucleotides outside the gene matches: 7. Germline CDR1 and CDR2: SNHLY and FYNNEI. This CDR3 has 15 amino acids. This chain's CDR3 is CASINRGLSTDTQYF. In nucleotides, the CDR3 is TGTGCCAGCATTAACAGGGGCCTTAGCACAGATACGCAGTATTTT.

This clone was seen more than once but under ten times. The chain couples TRBV11-2 to TRBJ2-7, with a weak D call TRBD1 (5 bases). This CDR3 contains 13 residues. Per germline, CDR1 SGHAT and CDR2 FQNNGV. Trimming took 5 bases from V and 3 from J, leaving 11 bases between them. The CDR3 DNA follows: TGTGCCAGCAGCCCCTCAGGGAACTACGAGCAGTACTTC. Translation: CASSPSGNYEQYF.

The chain combines TRBV5-6 with TRBJ2-7; 13 bases match TRBD2. Trimming cost V 3 bases and J 3 bases; bases outside gene matches: 3. This CDR3 spans 15 amino acids. Germline V CDR1 and CDR2: SGHDT, YYEEEE. CDR3 DNA: TGTGCCAGCAGCTGGTGGACTAGCGGGAGCTACGAGCAGTACTTC. Translated: CASSWWTSGSYEQYF.

The V gene is TRBV28, the J gene TRBJ2-7, with D unresolved. Trimming shortened V by 3 bases and J by 1 base, and 13 bases separated the two germline ends. Germline V gene lookup returns CDR1 MDHEN and CDR2 SYDVKM. The CDR3 is made up of 15 amino acids. This CDR3 reads CASSLEQLLSYEQYF. CDR3 DNA: TGTGCCAGCAGTTTGGAGCAGCTGTTATCCTACGAGCAGTACTTC.

This rearrangement joins TRBV29-1 to TRBJ2-5; D is uncertain. Trimming pared 2 bases from V and 4 bases from J, leaving 8 bases between. Looked up from germline, CDR1 is SQVTM and CDR2 is ANQGSEA. This CDR3 is 12 amino acids long. The CDR3 sequence is CSVEYSGETQYF. The CDR3 coding sequence is TGCAGCGTTGAATACTCTGGAGAGACCCAGTACTTC.

The rearrangement joins TRBV11-2 to TRBJ2-7, with 9 bases aligning to TRBD1. Germline CDR1 is SGHAT and CDR2 is FQNNGV. Trimming removed 1 base from V and 6 bases from J; junction bases left unmatched: 4. The CDR3 is 14 residues long. The CDR3 spells CASSLGPTGGEQYF. DNA for the CDR3: TGTGCCAGCAGCTTAGGACCGACAGGGGGCGAGCAGTACTTC.

V is TRBV29-1 and J is TRBJ2-7, with 9 bases matching TRBD1. CDR1 SQVTM and CDR2 ANQGSEA come from the germline V gene. V gave up 6 bases and J gave up 5 bases; unmatched junction bases: 8. The CDR3 has 13 residues. The CDR3 DNA is TGCAGCGTGGACGGACAGGGGAAGGACGAGCAGTACTTC. This translates into CSVDGQGKDEQYF.

V is TRBV28 and J is TRBJ2-7, with a tentative D call TRBD2 (5 bases). From germline, CDR1 is MDHEN and CDR2 SYDVKM. V was clipped by 10 bases and J by 5 bases, with 12 bases between them. The CDR3 consists of 11 residues. The CDR3 region is CATERFNEQYF. In DNA, the CDR3 is TGTGCCACCGAGCGGTTCAACGAGCAGTACTTC.

This clone was seen only once. One end of the junction varies from germline; a read error may be responsible. The rearrangement joins TRBV7-9 to TRBJ1-2; the D gene is possibly TRBD1 (6 bases). This CDR3 has 13 residues. CDR1 and CDR2 (germline): SEHNR, FQNEAQ (reference sequence). CDR3 protein: CASSQPRGGGSSF. Here the CDR3 DNA reads TGTGCCAGCAGCCAACCCCGGGGAGGGGGTAGTTCCTTC.

The rearrangement links TRBV19 to TRBJ2-7; D remains unclear. This CDR3 spans 12 amino acids. The V gene lost 5 bases and the J gene lost 2 bases, with 7 bases spanning the gap. Looked up from germline, CDR1 is LNHDA and CDR2 is SQIVND (reference sequence). The DNA for the CDR3 is TGTGCCAGTAGTGCTAGACCCTACGAGCAGTACTTC. Its protein is CASSARPYEQYF.

V usage is TRBV9 and J usage is TRBJ2-6; D call uncertain. V was shortened by 0 bases and J by 0 bases, with 7 bases between the two germline ends. CDR1 and CDR2 (germline): SGDLS, YYNGEE. This CDR3 comprises 16 residues. In DNA, the CDR3 is TGTGCCAGCAGCGTAGCTCTCCTCTCTGGGGCCAACGTCCTGACTTTC. It is translated as CASSVALLSGANVLTF.

The genes are TRBV18 and TRBJ1-2; TRBD1 aligns across 7 bases. The CDR3 has 15 amino acids. J gave up 6 bases and V 2 bases, and 9 bases lay outside the gene matches. From germline, CDR1 is KGHSH and CDR2 LQKENI. CDR3 sequence: CASSPARGRLDGYTF. Written as DNA, the CDR3 is TGTGCCAGCTCACCAGCCAGGGGGAGACTTGATGGCTACACCTTC.

This chain connects TRBV30 to TRBJ2-7; 7 bases are shared with TRBD2. Germline values: CDR1 GTSNPN, CDR2 SVGIG (reference sequence). After removal of 3 bases from V and 7 bases from J, the junction contained 3 bases not matched to a gene. CDR3 length equals 11 residues. The CDR3 loop is CAWSWEGEQYF. The CDR3 coding sequence is TGTGCCTGGAGCTGGGAGGGGGAGCAGTACTTC.

This clone has only one observation. V usage is TRBV4-2 and J usage is TRBJ2-6; TRBD1 is a possible D gene (5 bases). The CDR3 extends over 16 amino acids. The germline V and J ends were trimmed by 5 bases and 0 bases, with 11 bases remaining between them. The germline V gene has CDR1 LGHNA and CDR2 YNFKEQ. Written as DNA, the CDR3 is TGTGCCAGCAGCTCGACAGTGAGCTCTGGGGCCAACGTCCTGACTTTC. Translation gives CASSSTVSSGANVLTF.

V usage is TRBV6-1 and J usage is TRBJ1-4, with 7 positions matching TRBD1. The CDR3 sequence is 14 residues long. Germline V lookup: CDR1 MNHNS, CDR2 SASEGT. After removal of 6 bases from V and 3 bases from J, the junction contained 4 bases not matched to a gene. CDR3 sequence reads: CASSAGTANEKLFF. CDR3 bases: TGTGCCAGCAGCGCCGGGACAGCTAATGAAAAACTGTTTTTT.

Only one count was recorded for this clone. This chain connects TRBV7-2 to TRBJ1-5; D is uncertain. CDR1 is SGHTA, CDR2 FQGNSA, per germline. Trimming pared 0 bases from V and 7 bases from J, leaving 7 bases between. This CDR3 comprises 13 residues. The CDR3 region is CASSLAGEQPQHF. The CDR3 nucleotides are TGTGCCAGCAGCTTAGCCGGAGAACAGCCCCAGCATTTT.

Note on this clone: Germline is not matched at one junction end, which may reflect a read error. V gene TRBV7-9 combines with J gene TRBJ2-5; no firm D call. Germline CDR1 and CDR2: SEHNR and FQNEAQ (reference sequence). The CDR3 runs to 14 residues. The CDR3 spells CSSSSRRNPETQYF. CDR3 in DNA: TGTTCCAGCAGCTCTAGACGAAATCCGGAGACCCAGTACTTC.

This chain uses TRBV25-1 with TRBJ2-7; a weak D match, TRBD1 (5 bases). V lost 6 bases and J 6 bases, leaving 18 bases between the germline ends. There are 14 residues in the CDR3. Germline CDR1 is MGHDK and CDR2 is SYGVNS. The CDR3 loop is CASSLQDSSSEQYF. CDR3 in DNA: TGTGCCAGCAGCTTACAGGATTCGTCTTCCGAGCAGTACTTC.

CDR3 region: CASSRGISGANVLTF. In nucleotides, the CDR3 is TGTGCCAGTTCTCGGGGGATCTCTGGGGCCAACGTCCTGACTTTC. This chain connects TRBV7-3 to TRBJ2-6; maybe TRBD2 (6 bases). V gave up 9 bases and J gave up 0 bases, with 12 bases separating them. There are 15 residues in the CDR3. CDR1 is SGHTA and CDR2 is FQGTGA in the germline V gene. Together with reference TRBV7-3 and TRBJ2-6, the CDR3 gives the full variable domain: GAGVSQTPSNKVTEKGKYVELRCDPISGHTALYWYRQSLGQGPEFLIYFQGTGAADDSGLPNDRFFAVRPEGSVSTLKIQRTERGDSAVYLCASSRGISGANVLTFGAGSRLTVL.

The sample holds one count of this clone. The V and J genes are TRBV18 and TRBJ2-6; D is uncertain. V dropped 4 bases and J dropped 0 bases, with 10 bases sitting between them. The CDR3 runs to 16 residues. In germline, CDR1 is KGHSH, CDR2 LQKENI. CDR3 DNA: TGTGCCAGCTCACAGTCCAGGATCTCTGGGGCCAACGTCCTGACTTTC. It translates to CASSQSRISGANVLTF. Full variable domain (missing parts from reference TRBV18 and TRBJ2-6): NAGVMQNPRHLVRRRGQEARLRCSPMKGHSHVYWYRQLPEEGLKFMVYLQKENIIDESGMPKERFSAEFPKEGPSILRIQQVVRGDSAAYFCASSQSRISGANVLTFGAGSRLTVL.